Detailed here is one T cell receptor (beta chain). What it recognizes is unknown. It was with unique molecular identifiers that the TCRbeta library was prepared. TCRdb processed the PCR reads anew with MiXCR; each CDR3 protein has one entry. The sample contains around 490,000 distinct CDR3 sequences, roughly an eighth of which appear only once. This record belongs to a study of T-cell reconstitution after alpha-beta-depleted transplantation in children. Trimming stripped 4 bases from V and 6 bases from J, with 9 bases between. Germline CDR1 SEHNR, CDR2 FQNEAQ (reference sequence). This CDR3 has 13 amino acids. The study's findings and limits: Reportedly, roughly two months post-transplant, alpha-beta T cells arose from several hundred expanded graft clones. At the one-year point after transplant, T-cell counts and TCRbeta diversity were found to come mostly from T cells that had been newly produced.

This clonotype was obtained from a female patient aged 2-9 years who had a stem cell transplant for aplastic anemia, so the T cells may come from the graft donor. This rearrangement joins TRBV7-9 to TRBJ1-4; maybe TRBD1 (5 bases). The source material was PBMCs, mostly from graft donor cells, sampled 180 days after TCRalphabeta/CD19-depleted stem cell transplant. CDR3 residues: CASSSQGYEKLFF. The CDR3 nucleotides are TGTGCCAGCAGCTCCCAGGGTTATGAAAAACTGTTTTTT.